These 18 T cell receptor beta chains were sequenced from one sample in a study of technical replicates of blood from several donors. Only in-frame clones appear in the TCRdb table, and some are missing; sequencing was by immunoSEQ multiplex PCR. The sample includes about 84,000 clones, almost 98% of them seen just once. The sequencing sample was made of T cells isolated from PBMCs. These receptors all come from a human donor in good health.

This chain joins TRBV27 and TRBJ1-5, with a tentative D call TRBD1 (6 bases). Germline CDR1 and CDR2: MNHEY and SMNVEV (reference sequence). The CDR3 loop spans 18 amino acids. V lost 0 bases and J lost 0, with 15 bases in between. The chain's CDR3 is CASSLSPAGAYSNQPQHF. The CDR3 DNA sequence: TGTGCCAGCAGTTTATCACCGGCAGGGGCGTATAGCAATCAGCCCCAGCATTTT.

The chain links TRBV4-1 to TRBJ2-1; D unclear. The CDR3 runs 15 residues. The germline V gene has CDR1 MGHRA and CDR2 YSYEKL. Deletions cut 0 bases from V and 4 bases from J, with 10 bases between. The CDR3: CASSQDNIPYNEQFF. The CDR3 region has the DNA TGCGCCAGCAGCCAAGATAACATACCGTACAATGAGCAGTTCTTC.

The J gene is TRBJ2-7, the V gene TRBV10-3; TRBD1 matches at 7 bases. The CDR3 totals 14 residues. Looked up from germline, CDR1 is ENHRY and CDR2 is SYGVKD. The trim removed 8 bases at V and 2 bases at J, leaving 9 bases unmatched. CDR3 nucleotide sequence: TGTGCCATCGCCCCTAATCAGGGGGCCTACGAGCAGTACTTC. Translating gives CAIAPNQGAYEQYF.

The chain employs TRBV6-5 and TRBJ2-2; 10 bases are a match to TRBD1. CDR1 is MNHEY, CDR2 SVGAGI, per germline. The CDR3 is 15 residues long. Unmatched junction bases numbered 3, after V lost 4 bases and J lost 4 bases. This CDR3 is CASSSWDRGTGELFF. Here the CDR3 DNA reads TGTGCCAGCAGTTCCTGGGACAGGGGCACCGGGGAGCTGTTTTTT.

The chain combines TRBV14 with TRBJ2-7; 13 nucleotides align to TRBD2. V was clipped by 4 bases and J by 5 bases; unmatched bases: 5. This CDR3 has 15 residues. Germline V gene data show CDR1 as SGHDN and CDR2 as FVKESK. CDR3: CASSPWTSGGHEQYF. The DNA of the CDR3 is TGTGCCAGCAGCCCATGGACTAGCGGGGGCCACGAGCAGTACTTC.

The genes are TRBV7-9 and TRBJ1-1, with 8 bases that match TRBD1. The J segment lost 4 bases and the V segment lost 3 bases, leaving 1 base of the junction unmatched. Germline loops: CDR1 SEHNR, CDR2 FQNEAQ (reference sequence). The CDR3 loop spans 13 amino acids. The CDR3 region is CASSFTGGTEAFF. DNA for the CDR3: TGTGCCAGCAGCTTCACAGGGGGCACTGAAGCTTTCTTT.

This sequence joins TRBV13 and TRBJ1-1, with a possible D match to TRBD1 (6 bases). Germline assignment: CDR1 PRHDT and CDR2 FYEKMQ (reference sequence). Deletions cut 5 bases from V and 4 bases from J, with 11 bases between. This CDR3 contains 13 residues. The CDR3 DNA is TGTGCCAGCAGCCCCAGGGGCGGCACTGAAGCTTTCTTT. Translating it yields CASSPRGGTEAFF.

This chain joins TRBV15 and TRBJ2-7; 8 bases align to TRBD2. J gave up 2 bases and V 0 bases, and 6 bases lay outside the gene matches. Germline V gives CDR1 LNHNV, CDR2 YYDKDF (reference sequence). CDR3 length: 16 amino acids. This chain's CDR3 is CATSRDGTSGTYEQYF. CDR3 nucleotide sequence: TGTGCCACCAGCAGAGATGGAACTAGCGGAACCTACGAGCAGTACTTC.

The chain recombines TRBV4-1 with TRBJ2-7; D might be TRBD2 (5 bases). The germline V gene has CDR1 MGHRA and CDR2 YSYEKL. V was cut by 1 base and J by 7 bases, with 5 bases left in between. This CDR3 has 11 amino acids. This CDR3 is CASSQAGEQYF. For the CDR3, the DNA is TGCGCCAGCAGCCAAGCGGGAGAGCAGTACTTC.

V usage is TRBV19 and J usage is TRBJ2-3; D is undetermined. Germline-derived CDR1 and CDR2 are LNHDA and SQIVND (reference sequence). The CDR3 runs 13 residues. V was clipped by 10 bases and J by 2 bases, with 13 bases between them. This CDR3 reads CATMAENTDTQYF. The CDR3 nucleotides are TGTGCCACCATGGCAGAAAACACAGATACGCAGTATTTT.

The chain combines TRBV5-6 with TRBJ2-6, with 7 bases identical to TRBD1. V lost 3 bases, J lost 0 bases, and 0 bases stayed unmatched. There are 15 residues in the CDR3. Germline V gene lookup returns CDR1 SGHDT and CDR2 YYEEEE. The CDR3 nucleotides are TGTGCCAGCAGCTGGACAGGCTCTGGGGCCAACGTCCTGACTTTC. Its translation is CASSWTGSGANVLTF.

The rearrangement uses TRBV7-3 and TRBJ2-7; the D gene is possibly TRBD2 (5 bases). The CDR3 covers 15 residues. Germline V gene sequence: CDR1 SGHTA, CDR2 FQGTGA. Trimming shortened V by 5 bases and J by 0 bases, and 14 bases separated the two germline ends. The CDR3 is CASSPGSGSSYEQYF. The CDR3 nucleotides are TGTGCCAGCAGCCCTGGGTCGGGGAGCTCCTACGAGCAGTACTTC.

The rearrangement uses TRBV5-5 and TRBJ1-3, with D hard to call. The CDR3 has 14 amino acids. The ends were cut back, 1 base at V and 8 bases at J, with 13 bases in the middle. The germline V gene has CDR1 SGHKS and CDR2 YYEKEE (reference sequence). This chain's CDR3 is CASSLTQVVDTIYF. CDR3 DNA: TGTGCCAGCAGCTTGACCCAGGTTGTAGACACCATATATTTT.

The V call is TRBV6-6, the J call TRBJ2-7, with 7 bases that match TRBD2. This CDR3 has 16 amino acids. V shed 2 bases and J 0 bases; nucleotides not matched to a gene: 7. Germline V CDR1 and CDR2: MNHNY, SVGAGI (reference sequence). The CDR3 bases are TGTGCCAGCAGTTACGGGGAGGGCAGGGCCTCCTACGAGCAGTACTTC. It specifies CASSYGEGRASYEQYF.

The chain employs TRBV9 and TRBJ2-1; the D gene is possibly TRBD1 (6 bases). This CDR3 has 14 residues. From germline, CDR1 is SGDLS and CDR2 YYNGEE. Trimming removed 2 bases from V and 5 bases from J, with 11 bases in between. DNA for the CDR3: TGTGCCAGCAGCGTGGGGACAATAAACAATGAGCAGTTCTTC. Its translation is CASSVGTINNEQFF.

The CDR3: CASSPRNQETQYF. The CDR3 DNA reads as TGTGCCAGCAGCCCCCGTAACCAAGAGACCCAGTACTTC. The gene calls are TRBV11-3 and TRBJ2-5; D remains ambiguous. CDR3 length: 13 amino acids. Trimming cost V 5 bases and J 0 bases, with 7 bases left between them. Germline V gives CDR1 SGHNT, CDR2 YENEEA.

The gene calls are TRBV2 and TRBJ2-1; D is perhaps TRBD1 (6 bases). V was cut by 8 bases and J by 0 bases, with 11 bases left in between. Germline-derived CDR1 and CDR2 are SNHLY and FYNNEI. There are 14 residues in the CDR3. The CDR3 nucleotides read TGTGCCAGCGCCGGGACATCCTCCTACAATGAGCAGTTCTTC. Encoded protein: CASAGTSSYNEQFF.

The V call is TRBV2, the J call TRBJ2-7; 7 nucleotides match TRBD1. The CDR3 has 15 residues. J lost 0 bases, V lost 3 bases, and 5 bases had no gene match. Germline V CDR1 and CDR2: SNHLY, FYNNEI. The CDR3 DNA is TGTGCCAGCAGTGACGGTAGGGGGCGCTCCTACGAGCAGTACTTC. Amino acids: CASSDGRGRSYEQYF.